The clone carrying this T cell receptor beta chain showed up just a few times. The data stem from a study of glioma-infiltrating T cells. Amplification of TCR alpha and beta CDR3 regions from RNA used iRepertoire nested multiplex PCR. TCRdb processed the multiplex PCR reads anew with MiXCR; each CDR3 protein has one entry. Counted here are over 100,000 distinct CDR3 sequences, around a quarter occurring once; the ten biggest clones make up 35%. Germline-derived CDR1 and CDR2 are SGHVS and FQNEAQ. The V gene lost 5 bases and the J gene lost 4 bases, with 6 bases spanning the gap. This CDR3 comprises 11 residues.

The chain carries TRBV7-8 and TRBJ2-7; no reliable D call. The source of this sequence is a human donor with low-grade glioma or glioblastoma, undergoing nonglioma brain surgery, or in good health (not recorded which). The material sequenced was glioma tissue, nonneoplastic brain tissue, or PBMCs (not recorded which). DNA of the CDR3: TGTGCCAGCAGCGATAATTACGAGCAGTACTTC. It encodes CASSDNYEQYF.